Sequencing of this T cell receptor (beta chain) was carried out in a study of glioma-infiltrating T cells after dendritic cell vaccination. Study background: Three intradermal dendritic cell vaccine injections were given every two weeks. Notes on the study in general: Higher TCR clonality did not directly relate to longer survival.

Amplification used 60 V beta primers and 13 J beta primers. Profiled with immunoSEQ multiplex PCR; TCRdb holds only in-frame clones, not every one. This repertoire shows about 67,000 clones, about 76% found once; its top ten account for 7.9%. CDR3 size: 14 residues. Germline values: CDR1 SGHDT, CDR2 YYEEEE. V was clipped by 5 bases and J by 2 bases, with 11 bases between them. Comments on this clone: Its antigen is as yet unknown.

PBMC sampling occurred before vaccination, two weeks after the third dose, and at progression. The genes are TRBV5-6 and TRBJ1-5; D perhaps matches TRBD1 (6 bases). The TCR originated in a human donor with glioblastoma. Source: blood, taken before dendritic cell vaccination. CDR3 nucleotides: TGTGCCAGCAGAAAAGCAGGGGGCAATCAGCCCCAGCATTTT. Translating gives CASRKAGGNQPQHF.